In its sample, the clone carrying this TCR beta chain was seen a few times. Its specificity is unknown. The data originate from a study of blood T cells in healthy people across ages. General observations from the study: CMV status of donors was unknown, possibly confounding expanded clonotype changes. Per-million-T-cell TCR beta diversity fell roughly linearly with age.

A second PCR of 7 to 11 cycles used a sample-barcoded 5' primer and a J-beta primer mix. TCRdb re-derived calls from the 5' RACE reads in MiXCR, one entry per CDR3 protein. This sample has some 730,000 distinct CDR3 sequences, with 22% found just once. The authors drew about 9.9 milliliters of peripheral blood from each donor. Trimming left V 4 bases short and J 4 bases short, with 9 bases between. Per germline, CDR1 SQVTM and CDR2 ANQGSEA. This CDR3 has 12 amino acids. The clonotype comes from a man between 65 and 80 years old in good health. The sample comprised blood. The rearrangement uses TRBV29-1 and TRBJ2-3; the D is unclear. DNA for the CDR3: TGCAGCGTTGTTGGGGTGGCAGATACGCAGTATTTT. It codes for CSVVGVADTQYF.